This T cell receptor (beta chain) was sequenced for a study of T-cell reconstitution after alpha-beta-depleted transplantation in children. Study conclusions and caveats: Newly produced T cells mostly provided counts and TCRbeta diversity after one year, as hyperexpanded clones declined. In patients about two months after transplant, alpha-beta T cells reportedly arose from several hundred expanded graft clones. After transplant, high TCRbeta diversity at day 60 in some patients arose from surviving recipient T cells and thymic progenitors.

This clonotype was seen many times. The antigen remains unidentified. V lost 1 base and J lost 10; bases outside the gene matches: 8. The CDR3 has 15 residues. Germline V gene lookup returns CDR1 LGHNA and CDR2 YNFKEQ. This sample's TCRbeta library carried unique molecular identifier barcodes. From the PCR reads, TCRdb called clonotypes with MiXCR, one entry per CDR3 protein. This table has 29,000 or so distinct CDR3 sequences, under 7% appearing once. The specimen was PBMCs, mostly from graft donor cells, collected 180 days after TCRalphabeta/CD19-depleted stem cell transplant. This chain connects TRBV4-2 to TRBJ2-1; TRBD2 matches at 9 bases. The receptor was derived from a male patient under 18 who had a stem cell transplant for acute myeloid leukemia, so the T cells may come from the graft donor. Here the CDR3 reads CASSQGRGGRGEQFF. CDR3 nucleotide sequence: TGTGCCAGCAGCCAAGGGCGGGGGGGCCGGGGAGAGCAGTTCTTC.